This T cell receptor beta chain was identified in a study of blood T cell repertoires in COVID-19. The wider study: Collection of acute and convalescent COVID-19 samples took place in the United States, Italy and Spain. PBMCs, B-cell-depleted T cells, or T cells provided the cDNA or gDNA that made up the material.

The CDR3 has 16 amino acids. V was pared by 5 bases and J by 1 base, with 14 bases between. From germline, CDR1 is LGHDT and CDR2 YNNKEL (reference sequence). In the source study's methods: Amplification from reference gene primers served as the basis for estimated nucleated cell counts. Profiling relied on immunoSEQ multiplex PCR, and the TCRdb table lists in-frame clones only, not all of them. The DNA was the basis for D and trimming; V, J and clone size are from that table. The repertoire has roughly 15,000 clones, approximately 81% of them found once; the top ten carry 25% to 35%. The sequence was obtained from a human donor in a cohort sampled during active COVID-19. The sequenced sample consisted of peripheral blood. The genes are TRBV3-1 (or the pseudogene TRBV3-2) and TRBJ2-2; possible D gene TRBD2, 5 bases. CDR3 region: CASSSVEAVNTGELFF. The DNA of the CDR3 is TGTGCCAGCAGCTCGGTGGAGGCAGTGAACACCGGGGAGCTGTTTTTT.